By share, the clone carrying this T cell receptor (beta chain) counts as medium-sized (0.01 to 0.1%). The time point is: sample taken at primary tumor resection. In each case, whole RNA from tumor, nontumor lung or frozen PBMC was sequenced unsorted. The data stem from a study of spatial heterogeneity in lung cancer. Every molecule of TCR cDNA had its own unique molecular identifier. TCRdb reprocessed the 5' RACE reads with MiXCR, giving one entry per CDR3 protein. The repertoire holds roughly 4,800 distinct CDR3 sequences, with approximately 20% as singletons. Per the germline V gene, CDR1 is SGHVS and CDR2 is FNYEAQ. V lost 2 bases, J lost 2 bases, and 10 bases stayed unmatched. The CDR3 sequence is 18 residues long.

The specimen was normal lung tissue next to the tumor, collected at surgery. This sequence joins TRBV7-6 and TRBJ2-3, with 10 bases aligning to TRBD2. The sequence derives from a male donor with early-stage non-small cell lung cancer. The CDR3 nucleotides are TGTGCCAGCAGCTTACCCCGTAGCGGGGGGCGAAACACAGATACGCAGTATTTT. Its protein is CASSLPRSGGRNTDTQYF.